Shown below are 29 T cell receptor beta chains from a single sample sequenced in a study of neurological immune-mediated disorders. TCRdb itself ran the 5' RACE reads through MiXCR, one entry per CDR3 protein. The data hold fewer than 90,000 distinct CDR3 sequences, with 5.2% observed a single time. Sample: PBMCs. These receptors were obtained from a man aged 18 to 35 with multiple sclerosis.

This clonotype was counted ten times or more. V usage is TRBV5-1 and J usage is TRBJ2-7; D perhaps matches TRBD1 (6 bases). Germline loops: CDR1 SGHRS, CDR2 YFSETQ. The CDR3 is made up of 14 amino acids. Deletions cut 5 bases from V and 5 bases from J, with 17 bases between. For the CDR3, the DNA is TGCGCCAGCAGTCAGGGCTTCAACAGGGACGAGCAGTACTTC. Translation: CASSQGFNRDEQYF.

This clonotype is judged medium-sized (0.01 to 0.1%). The DNA for the CDR3 is TGTGCCAGCAGTTTATCAGGGCCCGGGGAAGCTTTCTTT. Its protein is CASSLSGPGEAFF. V usage is TRBV12-3 or TRBV12-4 and J usage is TRBJ1-1; TRBD1 is a possible D gene (5 bases). Trimming removed 2 bases at V and 8 bases at J, with 12 bases between. CDR3 length equals 13 residues.

This clonotype occurred many times. V and J are TRBV18 and TRBJ1-4, with a possible D match to TRBD1 (6 bases). Germline CDR1 KGHSH, CDR2 LQKENI. This CDR3 spans 15 amino acids. Trimming cost V 2 bases and J 8 bases, with 15 bases left between them. CDR3 residues: CASSPALDSREKLFF. The CDR3 DNA reads TGTGCCAGCTCACCAGCTCTGGACAGCCGAGAAAAACTGTTTTTT. Full variable domain (remainder filled in from reference TRBV18 and TRBJ1-4): NAGVMQNPRHLVRRRGQEARLRCSPMKGHSHVYWYRQLPEEGLKFMVYLQKENIIDESGMPKERFSAEFPKEGPSILRIQQVVRGDSAAYFCASSPALDSREKLFFGSGTQLSVL.

The sample holds a few counts of this clonotype. V and J are TRBV5-5 and TRBJ2-1, with D unresolved. V gave up 0 bases and J gave up 4 bases, with 11 bases separating them. The CDR3 extends over 15 amino acids. Germline V gene sequence: CDR1 SGHKS, CDR2 YYEKEE (reference sequence). This CDR3 reads CASSLELGPYNEQFF. CDR3 bases: TGTGCCAGCAGCTTGGAATTAGGACCTTACAATGAGCAGTTCTTC.

In its sample, this clonotype was seen many times. The J gene is TRBJ2-3, the V gene TRBV20-1, with 16 positions matching TRBD2. The V and J ends lost 6 bases and 5 bases, in that order; junction bases with no gene match: 5. The germline V gene encodes CDR1 DFQATT and CDR2 SNEGSKA (reference sequence). This CDR3 contains 15 residues. CDR3 sequence reads: CSAAGLAGGQDTQYF. CDR3 sequence (DNA): TGCAGTGCAGCGGGACTAGCGGGGGGGCAAGATACGCAGTATTTT.

This clonotype was found many times. The chain employs TRBV5-6 and TRBJ1-4; D is perhaps TRBD1 (5 bases). CDR1 and CDR2 from the germline V gene are SGHDT and YYEEEE. Trimming removed 3 bases from V and 5 bases from J, with 11 bases in between. There are 14 residues in the CDR3. DNA for the CDR3: TGTGCCAGCAGCTGGGGGACCGGCAATGAAAAACTGTTTTTT. Translation gives CASSWGTGNEKLFF.

This clonotype was found many times. This chain links TRBV24-1 with TRBJ2-1, with 8 bases that match TRBD1. CDR1 and CDR2 (germline): KGHDR, SFDVKD. The CDR3 totals 15 residues. J lost 3 bases, V lost 4 bases, and 4 bases had no gene match. The CDR3 bases are TGTGCCACCAGTGAGGCCGGGACAGGCTACAATGAGCAGTTCTTC. Encoded protein: CATSEAGTGYNEQFF.

This clonotype was counted many times. CDR3 nucleotides: TGCAGCGTATTAGGGACAGGTGCCACCTACGAGCAGTACTTC. Translation gives CSVLGTGATYEQYF. This chain uses TRBV29-1 with TRBJ2-7; TRBD1 agrees at 8 bases. The CDR3 is 14 amino acids. In germline, CDR1 is SQVTM, CDR2 ANQGSEA. V shed 6 bases, J shed 2 bases, and the junction held 9 bases outside the gene matches.

This clonotype was seen at least ten times. This rearrangement joins TRBV7-3 to TRBJ2-6; D could derive from TRBD1 or TRBD2 (6 bases each). This CDR3 region has 18 residues. The germline V gene encodes CDR1 SGHTA and CDR2 FQGTGA. V dropped 4 bases and J dropped 0 bases, with 16 bases sitting between them. CDR3 amino acids: CASSSYRVSGSGANVLTF. CDR3 bases: TGTGCCAGCAGCTCTTACAGGGTTAGCGGCTCTGGGGCCAACGTCCTGACTTTC.

This clonotype came up many times. The chain carries TRBV11-2 and TRBJ2-5; 11 nucleotides match TRBD2. This CDR3 contains 14 residues. The trim removed 2 bases at V and 7 bases at J, leaving 3 bases unmatched. Germline CDR1 is SGHAT and CDR2 is FQNNGV. This chain's CDR3 is CASSLTSGRVTQYF. CDR3 DNA: TGTGCCAGCAGCTTAACTAGCGGGAGAGTGACCCAGTACTTC.

The table lists this clonotype with many counts. The chain employs TRBV5-1 and TRBJ2-7; 8 bases align to TRBD1. Germline V gene lookup returns CDR1 SGHRS and CDR2 YFSETQ. The CDR3 runs to 14 residues. Germline trimming cut 4 bases from V and 2 bases from J; bases unmatched to any gene: 5. This CDR3 is CASSEGQATYEQYF. CDR3 DNA: TGCGCCAGCAGCGAGGGACAGGCAACCTACGAGCAGTACTTC.

This clonotype was seen at least ten times. This chain links TRBV4-2 with TRBJ1-3; D is possibly TRBD1 (5 bases). The CDR3 extends over 18 amino acids. V shed 0 bases and J shed 0 bases, with 15 bases lying between them. Per the germline V gene, CDR1 is LGHNA and CDR2 is YNFKEQ. The CDR3 DNA reads as TGTGCCAGCAGCCAAGAAGGGCCACCGGGGGTCTCTGGAAACACCATATATTTT. Its protein is CASSQEGPPGVSGNTIYF.

Many counts were recorded for this clonotype. This chain uses TRBV10-3 with TRBJ2-1; tentatively, D is TRBD1 or TRBD2 (5 bases each). The CDR3 consists of 13 residues. Trimming cost V 6 bases and J 1 base, with 7 bases left between them. Germline V gene lookup returns CDR1 ENHRY and CDR2 SYGVKD. The CDR3 DNA follows: TGTGCCATCAGGGGGGTATCCTACAATGAGCAGTTCTTC. It encodes CAIRGVSYNEQFF.

This clonotype was observed many times. The CDR3 loop reads CASSNISTALGLLSSYNEQFF. The CDR3 bases are TGCGCCAGCAGCAACATCTCGACAGCCCTGGGTTTGTTAAGCTCCTACAATGAGCAGTTCTTC. V and J are TRBV5-1 and TRBJ2-1, with D perhaps TRBD1 (5 bases). V shed 4 bases and J shed 0 bases, with 29 bases lying between them. CDR1 SGHRS and CDR2 YFSETQ come from the germline V gene. The CDR3 contains 21 residues.

In its sample, this clonotype was seen many times. V gene TRBV11-2 combines with J gene TRBJ1-1, with D possibly matching TRBD1 (5 bases). The V and J ends lost 0 bases and 7 bases respectively, with 9 bases between them. Germline-derived CDR1 and CDR2 are SGHAT and FQNNGV. This CDR3 contains 13 residues. The CDR3 protein is CASSLDAGVEAFF. CDR3 sequence (DNA): TGTGCCAGCAGCTTAGATGCGGGGGTTGAAGCTTTCTTT.

This clonotype was recorded at least ten times. The chain joins TRBV9 to TRBJ2-7; D uncertain. The CDR3 runs 14 residues. CDR1 and CDR2 from the germline V gene are SGDLS and YYNGEE. V lost 2 bases and J lost 2, with 11 bases in between. Written as DNA, the CDR3 is TGTGCCAGCAGCGTCGACCCTGCAACCTACGAGCAGTACTTC. This sequence encodes CASSVDPATYEQYF.

This clonotype was seen repeatedly, ten times or more. This chain connects TRBV10-2 to TRBJ2-7; 7 bases are shared with TRBD1. The V gene end was trimmed by 6 bases and the J gene end by 2 bases; junction bases not matched to a gene: 13. Germline V CDR1 and CDR2: WSHSY, SAAADI. The CDR3 contains 16 residues. CDR3: CASSSTGARRPYEQYF. CDR3 DNA: TGCGCCAGCAGCTCAACAGGGGCCCGCCGCCCCTACGAGCAGTACTTC.

This clonotype was counted ten times or more. The genes are TRBV7-2 and TRBJ1-2; D may be TRBD1 (6 bases). The CDR3 spans 15 residues. Between the trimmed V and J ends, which lost 5 bases and 2 bases, there was a span of 15 bases. The germline V gene has CDR1 SGHTA and CDR2 FQGNSA. The CDR3 region has the DNA TGTGCCAGCAGCAGCGAAGGGGGAGACAACTATGGCTACACCTTC. Its protein is CASSSEGGDNYGYTF. Using reference TRBV7-2 and TRBJ1-2 for the parts outside the CDR3, the full variable domain is GAGVSQSPSNKVTEKGKDVELRCDPISGHTALYWYRQSLGQGLEFLIYFQGNSAPDKSGLPSDRFSAERTGGSVSTLTIQRTQQEDSAVYLCASSSEGGDNYGYTFGSGTRLTVV.

This clonotype was detected ten times or more. As DNA, the CDR3 is TGCAGTGCTAATGACAGGTCCCGAGATTCCTACGAGCAGTACTTC. It yields the protein CSANDRSRDSYEQYF. The V and J genes are TRBV20-1 and TRBJ2-7, with a weak D call TRBD1 (6 bases). Between the trimmed V and J ends, which lost 4 bases and 1 base, there was a span of 17 bases. This CDR3 has 15 amino acids. Germline V CDR1 and CDR2: DFQATT, SNEGSKA (reference sequence).

Ten or more counts support this clonotype. CDR3 coding DNA: TGCGCCAGCAGCTTGGCCATGAGGTCTGAAGCTTTCTTT. Its protein product is CASSLAMRSEAFF. V and J are TRBV5-1 and TRBJ1-1, with no clear D. CDR1 is SGHRS, CDR2 YFSETQ, per germline. The CDR3 spans 13 residues. Trimming shortened V by 0 bases and J by 6 bases, and 9 bases separated the two germline ends.

This clonotype was observed at least ten times. The rearrangement uses TRBV7-2 and TRBJ2-1, with unresolved D. The germline gives CDR1 SGHTA, CDR2 FQGNSA. Trimming pared 1 base from V and 10 bases from J, leaving 11 bases between. CDR3 length equals 13 residues. The CDR3 region is CASSLVPVSEQFF. The CDR3 bases are TGTGCCAGCAGCTTAGTGCCAGTCTCAGAGCAGTTCTTC.

This clonotype was counted at least ten times. The chain links TRBV29-1 to TRBJ1-1; 7 bases align to TRBD1. This CDR3 has 14 residues. The junction had 5 bases not matched to a gene; V was cut back by 4 bases and J by 0 bases. In germline, CDR1 is SQVTM, CDR2 ANQGSEA. The CDR3 DNA reads TGCAGCGTTGGGACAGGAAGTATGAACACTGAAGCTTTCTTT. Residues: CSVGTGSMNTEAFF.

This rearrangement joins TRBV20-1 to TRBJ2-1, with 7 bases matching TRBD1. The J segment lost 1 base and the V segment lost 4 bases, leaving 4 bases of the junction unmatched. CDR3 length equals 14 residues. Germline V CDR1 and CDR2: DFQATT, SNEGSKA (reference sequence). Here the CDR3 DNA reads TGCAGTGCTATCCGACAGGGATCCTACAATGAGCAGTTCTTC. This translates into CSAIRQGSYNEQFF.

V usage is TRBV12-3 or TRBV12-4 and J usage is TRBJ2-1; 9 nucleotides line up with TRBD2. CDR3 length equals 16 residues. V dropped 3 bases and J dropped 3; count of bases not matched to a gene: 6. The CDR3: CASSFLAGGHYNEQFF. The CDR3 coding sequence is TGTGCCAGCAGTTTTCTGGCGGGGGGGCACTACAATGAGCAGTTCTTC.

The sample holds many counts of this clonotype. J is TRBJ2-1 and V is TRBV7-8, with 13 bases lining up with TRBD2. CDR3 length: 16 amino acids. The germline V gene encodes CDR1 SGHVS and CDR2 FQNEAQ. V dropped 5 bases and J dropped 7; count of bases not matched to a gene: 8. The CDR3 sequence is CASSPRGLAGVNEQFF. CDR3 coding DNA: TGTGCCAGCAGCCCACGCGGACTAGCGGGGGTAAATGAGCAGTTCTTC.

This clonotype was recorded many times. The chain carries TRBV20-1 and TRBJ2-1, with D tentatively TRBD1 or TRBD2 (5 bases each). The length of the CDR3 is 16 residues. V was pared by 3 bases and J by 1 base, with 16 bases between. Per the germline V gene, CDR1 is DFQATT and CDR2 is SNEGSKA (reference sequence). CDR3 in amino acids: CSARVLGAKSYNEQFF. For the CDR3, the DNA is TGCAGTGCTAGGGTCCTCGGGGCTAAATCCTACAATGAGCAGTTCTTC.

This clonotype was seen ten or more times. The CDR3 region is CASSLGSPGNTIYF. In DNA form, the CDR3 reads TGTGCCAGCAGTCTCGGTTCTCCAGGAAACACCATATATTTT. The rearrangement joins TRBV12-3 or TRBV12-4 to TRBJ1-3; D not certain. V was trimmed by 5 bases and J by 4 bases, leaving 12 bases between them. CDR3 length equals 14 residues.

The table lists this clonotype with many counts. The genes are TRBV7-2 and TRBJ2-3; possible D gene TRBD1, 6 bases. Germline CDR1 reads SGHTA; CDR2 reads FQGNSA. The ends were cut back, 1 base at V and 8 bases at J, with 13 bases in the middle. The CDR3 sequence is 14 residues long. The CDR3 DNA sequence: TGTGCCAGCAGCTTAGGTCTGTCCAGGGGTACGCAGTATTTT. Its translation is CASSLGLSRGTQYF.

This clonotype was counted many times. The rearrangement links TRBV6-2 or TRBV6-3 to TRBJ2-2; 11 bases fit TRBD1. The V gene's germline CDR1 is MNHEY and CDR2 SVGEGT. J lost 5 bases, V lost 6 bases, and 5 bases had no gene match. There are 15 residues in the CDR3. The CDR3 loop is CASRWTGGMTGELFF. The CDR3 DNA sequence: TGTGCCAGCAGATGGACAGGGGGCATGACCGGGGAGCTGTTTTTT.